This TCR beta chain was sequenced in a study of CD8+ T cells in alopecia areata. Whole-study findings and limits: Possibly as an HLA-related effect, TCR sharing across patients appeared less clear than in mice. Besides other cells, scalp samples also yield sequences of resident alphabeta T cells from normal skin. Normal scalp showed lower clonality than lesional scalp, especially alopecia totalis/universalis.

V lost 0 bases to trimming and J lost 0 bases, with 21 bases between them. The CDR3 is made up of 20 amino acids. Per the germline V gene, CDR1 is GTSNPN and CDR2 is SVGIG (reference sequence). TCR sequencing used cDNA made by reverse transcription of extracted RNA. TCRdb keeps only in-frame clones here, not all; method: immunoSEQ multiplex PCR. The sample records over 90,000 clones, approximately 60% being singletons. Points on this clone: Its antigen is not known.

The chain employs TRBV30 and TRBJ2-6; D ambiguous. The sample consisted of CD4+ T cells sorted from blood. The sequence derives from a human donor in good health. DNA of the CDR3: TGTGCCTGGAGTGTACGGGTTAGCCCAGTCTTCTACTCTGGGGCCAACGTCCTGACTTTC. Protein sequence: CAWSVRVSPVFYSGANVLTF. The variable domain in full, with the rest retrieved from reference TRBV30 and TRBJ2-6, is SQTIHQWPATLVQPVGSPLSLECTVEGTSNPNLYWYRQAAGRGLQLLFYSVGIGQISSEVPQNLSASRPQDRQFILSSKKLLLSDSGFYLCAWSVRVSPVFYSGANVLTFGAGSRLTVL.